Listed below are T cell receptor beta chains from one sample, sequenced in a study of cytomegalovirus exposure and HLA in healthy donors. Here immunoSEQ multiplex PCR was the method, and the copy in TCRdb shows in-frame clones only, minus some. The sample has about 59,000 clones, and its top ten clones hold 5% to 5.5%. Source material: PBMCs. These receptors came from a man aged 25 to 40 in good health and CMV-seropositive. Both conserved end residues are part of each CDR3. The D gene is left open where the match is weak.

TRBV2,TRBJ1-6,.,TGTGCCAGCAGAGACAGTTCCAGGATTTCCAATTCACCCCTCCACTTT,CASRDSSRISNSPLHF
TRBV4-2,TRBJ1-2,.,TGTGCCAGCAGCCAAGCCGACACGGCTAACTATGGCTACACCTTC,CASSQADTANYGYTF
TRBV30,TRBJ2-7,TRBD2,TGTGCCTGGAGTACCCCGGGACTAGTAACCTACGAGCAGTACTTC,CAWSTPGLVTYEQYF
TRBV14,TRBJ2-4,.,TGTGCCAGCAGCCAGGGGGCTATAAACATTCAGTACTTC,CASSQGAINIQYF
TRBV6-1,TRBJ2-4,.,TGTGCCAGCAGAGTTATACAGGGAAACATTCAGTACTTC,CASRVIQGNIQYF
TRBV6-5,TRBJ2-5,TRBD1,TGTGCCAGCAGTCCCTGGGACAGGGAAAAGACCCAGTACTTC,CASSPWDREKTQYF
TRBV10-3,TRBJ2-3,.,TGTGCCATCGGAGCCCGGATAGACACAGATACGCAGTATTTT,CAIGARIDTDTQYF
TRBV6-5,TRBJ1-5,TRBD1,TGTGCCAGCAGTCCAACAGGGGGGCAGCATTTT,CASSPTGGQHF
TRBV7-6,TRBJ2-7,.,TGTGCCAGCAGCTTAATCGCTCAGGGAAGGAGCTACGAGCAGTACTTC,CASSLIAQGRSYEQYF
TRBV4-2,TRBJ2-7,TRBD2,TGTGCCAGCAGCCACGGGGGGTTTCGGGACGAGCAGTACTTC,CASSHGGFRDEQYF
TRBV19,TRBJ2-7,TRBD1,TGTGCCAGTAGTAGCAGGACAGGGTCCGAGCAGTACTTC,CASSSRTGSEQYF
TRBV11-2,TRBJ1-1,.,TGTGCCAGCAGCAGAGGACACACCACTGAAGCTTTCTTT,CASSRGHTTEAFF
TRBV6-1,TRBJ1-2,TRBD1,TGTGCCAGCAGTCCGGGACAGGGGATGGGTGGCTACACCTTC,CASSPGQGMGGYTF
TRBV2,TRBJ1-2,TRBD1,TGTGCCAGCAGGAAACAACAGGGGCCCCCCACCTTC,CASRKQQGPPTF
TRBV4-2,TRBJ2-3,TRBD2,TGTGCAACCAGGACTAGCGGGAATGAAGATACGCAGTATTTT,CATRTSGNEDTQYF
TRBV4-1,TRBJ2-3,TRBD1,TGCGCCAGCAGCCAAAGGGACAGGGAGGAAGATACGCAGTATTTT,CASSQRDREEDTQYF
TRBV6-4,TRBJ1-2,.,TGTGCCAGCAGTGAGGGGGGAGGGAGCTATGGCTACACCTTC,CASSEGGGSYGYTF
TRBV7-9,TRBJ2-1,TRBD2,TGTGCCAGCAGCCCCAGAGGACTAGCGGGGGCCCCCCGCAATGAGCAGTTCTTC,CASSPRGLAGAPRNEQFF
TRBV11-3,TRBJ2-1,.,TGTGCCAGCAGCTTATTGGGGGAGGTCTCCTACAATGAGCAGTTCTTC,CASSLLGEVSYNEQFF
TRBV2,TRBJ1-5,.,TGTGCCAGCAGAGAGGGAAACAGTTATAGCAATCAGCCCCAGCATTTT,CASREGNSYSNQPQHF
TRBV5-4,TRBJ2-7,TRBD2,TGTGCCAGCAGCGGTAGTTTTAGCGGGGTCTACGAGCAGTACTTC,CASSGSFSGVYEQYF
TRBV30,TRBJ2-5,.,TGTGCCGGGACGGGGGCGGGAGCAGAGGGAGAGACCCAGTACTTC,CAGTGAGAEGETQYF
TRBV11-3,TRBJ2-1,.,TGTGCCAGCTCCTATCCCGGCTACAATGAGCAGTTCTTC,CASSYPGYNEQFF
TRBV6-1,TRBJ2-7,.,TGTGCCAGCATTGTCCGGGACAACTCCTACGAGCAGTACTTC,CASIVRDNSYEQYF
TRBV7-6,TRBJ2-3,TRBD2,TGTGCCAGCAGCCCTTATGGGACTACCAGCACAGATACGCAGTATTTT,CASSPYGTTSTDTQYF
TRBV10-3,TRBJ2-3,.,TGTGCCATCCATAATCAGGGTGGTAGCACAGATAAGCAGTATTTT,CAIHNQGGSTDKQYF
TRBV28,TRBJ2-7,TRBD2,TGTGCCAGCATACCGACGGGACTAGCTGACTCGCGGTACGAGCAGTACTTC,CASIPTGLADSRYEQYF
TRBV6-5,TRBJ1-2,.,TGCGCGGCGGGGCCCTATGGCTACACCTTC,CAAGPYGYTF
TRBV7-9,TRBJ2-7,.,TGTGCCAGCAGCGGAGGCCGGGACACGCTAACCTACGAGCAGTACTTC,CASSGGRDTLTYEQYF
TRBV6-5,TRBJ2-7,TRBD1,TGTGCCAGCAGTCCTGGGACAGCCGCTGGCGAGCAGTACTTC,CASSPGTAAGEQYF
TRBV9,TRBJ2-3,TRBD2,TGTGCCAGCAGCGGAGGGAGGGGTACGCAGTATTTT,CASSGGRGTQYF
TRBV9,TRBJ2-7,.,TGTGCCAGCAGCGTAGGGGACAGGTTTTCTAGCGGGATGCAGTACTTC,CASSVGDRFSSGMQYF
TRBV29-1,TRBJ2-5,TRBD2,TGCAGCGTCGGACTAGCGGGCGCGTACCAAGAGACCCAGTACTTC,CSVGLAGAYQETQYF
TRBV30,TRBJ2-2,TRBD2,TGTGCCTGGGCGGAGGGACTAGCGCTAGTGGAGCTGTTTTTT,CAWAEGLALVELFF
TRBV6-1,TRBJ1-1,.,TGTGCCAGCAGCGACGGAGACACTGAAGCTTTCTTT,CASSDGDTEAFF
TRBV6-5,TRBJ2-7,.,TGTGCCAGCAGTTACTCAGGACACCCACGCGAGGAGCAGTACTTC,CASSYSGHPREEQYF
TRBV25-1,TRBJ1-2,.,TGTGCCAGCATCAGGCAGGCGGGCTACACCTTC,CASIRQAGYTF
TRBV4-1,TRBJ1-2,.,TGCGCCAGCAGCCAAGAAATCAGGCCGACAGATAACTATGGCTACACCTTC,CASSQEIRPTDNYGYTF
TRBV18,TRBJ2-1,.,TGTGCCAGCTCACCACAACAGGGAGGGGATGAGCAGTTCTTC,CASSPQQGGDEQFF
TRBV30,TRBJ1-5,.,TGTGCCTGGAGTCGGCAGGGCAATCAGCCCCAGCATTTT,CAWSRQGNQPQHF
TRBV15,TRBJ2-7,.,TGTGCCACCAGCAGAGAACCAAGGGGTAACGAGCAGTACTTC,CATSREPRGNEQYF
TRBV7-5,TRBJ2-7,.,TGTGCCAGAAGCCACGCGGGACAGGGCCGCTACGAGCAGTACTTC,CARSHAGQGRYEQYF
TRBV10-3,TRBJ2-1,TRBD2,TGTGCCATCAGTGATAGTTTTGCGGCTAGCGGGAGGGGGAATGAGCAGTTCTTC,CAISDSFAASGRGNEQFF
TRBV19,TRBJ2-4,TRBD1,TGTGCCAGTAAGGACCCAGGGGGCTCTACCAAAAACATTCAGTACTTC,CASKDPGGSTKNIQYF
TRBV5-6,TRBJ1-1,.,TGTGCCAGCAGCCGGGGTCCAACTATGAACACTGAAGCTTTCTTT,CASSRGPTMNTEAFF
TRBV28,TRBJ2-1,TRBD1,TGTGCCAGCAGTCTCGGGACAGGGTTATGGAATGAGCAGTTCTTC,CASSLGTGLWNEQFF
TRBV18,TRBJ2-4,TRBD1,TGTGCCAGCTCACGAGGGACAGGTGAAGCCAAAAACATTCAGTACTTC,CASSRGTGEAKNIQYF
TRBV25-1,TRBJ2-2,.,TGTGCCGCAGGAGGTACCGGGGAGCTGTTTTTT,CAAGGTGELFF
TRBV19,TRBJ1-4,.,TGTGCCAGTAGTATAAAGGGGCGCCGGGATGAAAAACTGTTTTTT,CASSIKGRRDEKLFF
TRBV5-1,TRBJ2-3,.,TGCGCCAGCAGCTTGGGCTGGGACTTCACAGATACGCAGTATTTT,CASSLGWDFTDTQYF
TRBV28,TRBJ2-3,TRBD2,TGTGCCAGCAGTACGACTAGCGCGAGCACAGATACGCAGTATTTT,CASSTTSASTDTQYF
TRBV4-1,TRBJ2-1,.,TGCGCCAGCAGCCAAGATCCTGGGAGAGCGGGCGATGAGCAGTTCTTC,CASSQDPGRAGDEQFF
TRBV30,TRBJ2-3,TRBD2,TGTGCCTCCCTAAGGACTAGCGGGACCTCCACAGATACGCAGTATTTT,CASLRTSGTSTDTQYF
TRBV30,TRBJ2-2,TRBD2,TGTGCCTGGAGTGTACCTAGCGGGGACACCGGGGAGCTGTTTTTT,CAWSVPSGDTGELFF
TRBV7-2,TRBJ2-1,TRBD2,TGTGCCAGCAGCTTAGGGGGAAGCGCTAGCGGAATCGACAATGAGCAGTTCTTC,CASSLGGSASGIDNEQFF